The present T cell receptor (beta chain) was sequenced within a study of cytomegalovirus exposure and HLA in healthy donors. Regarding the study as a whole: Sequencing artifact likely explains a cluster of highly shared sequence variants. Several of the most significant clusters appeared linked to common viral pathogens, based on a later analysis. Later analysis identified a missense DCLRE1C variant that was linked to TCR beta V- and J-gene trimming.

PCR was performed using 60 Vbeta and 13 Jbeta primers. Measured with immunoSEQ multiplex PCR; TCRdb has only the in-frame clones, and not every one. The table has some 150,000 clones, approximately 80% seen once; the top ten hold roughly 1.9%. This CDR3 is built from 15 residues. Looked up from germline, CDR1 is SNHLY and CDR2 is FYNNEI. With V trimmed by 7 bases and J by 4 bases, 9 bases remained unmatched. For this clone: The antigen is not known.

This receptor was identified in a woman aged 35 to 49 in good health and CMV-seronegative. This sequence joins TRBV2 and TRBJ2-1; 8 positions agree with TRBD2. Sequenced material: PBMCs. The CDR3 region has the DNA TGTGCCAGCACCCAGGGAGCGGGGGTATACAATGAGCAGTTCTTC. Residues: CASTQGAGVYNEQFF. The full variable domain, its missing parts supplied by reference TRBV2 and TRBJ2-1, is EPEVTQTPSHQVTQMGQEVILRCVPISNHLYFYWYRQILGQKVEFLVSFYNNEISEKSEIFDDQFSVERPDGSNFTLKIRSTKLEDSAMYFCASTQGAGVYNEQFFGPGTRLTVL.